These 5 T cell receptor beta chains were all obtained from the same sample, sequenced in a study of vaccination and CD4 T cells after COVID-19. These receptors are not linked to any known antigen. Treatment specified: roughly ten-day PBMC culture with coronavirus spike peptide pools or control peptides (ViraFEST assay). Cultured CD4+ T cell DNA underwent sequencing with the Oncomine TCR Beta short-read assay. Each CDR3 protein gets one entry after TCRdb re-called the PCR reads with MiXCR. The sample includes some 15,000 distinct CDR3 sequences, around 59% seen only once; the top ten take around 19%. Sample: CD4+ T cells from blood, cultured in vitro. The source is a human donor who had recovered from COVID-19.

This clonotype was counted a single time. This rearrangement joins TRBV15 to TRBJ2-3; possible D gene TRBD2, 6 bases. The CDR3 is 16 residues long. Germline V gives CDR1 LNHNV, CDR2 YYDKDF (reference sequence). V was shortened by 4 bases and J by 5 bases, with 19 bases between the two germline ends. The CDR3 DNA follows: TGTGCCACCAGCAAGGGGAGCGGTGGAGGGAAAGATACGCAGTATTTT. Amino acids: CATSKGSGGGKDTQYF.

V is TRBV20-1 and J is TRBJ2-3; TRBD2 matches at 8 bases. The CDR3 sequence is 15 residues long. The J segment lost 6 bases and the V segment lost 6 bases, leaving 14 bases of the junction unmatched. The germline V gene has CDR1 DFQATT and CDR2 SNEGSKA (reference sequence). CDR3 loop: CSAAFPGGALDTQYF. As DNA, the CDR3 is TGCAGTGCAGCCTTCCCGGGGGGGGCCTTGGATACGCAGTATTTT.

A note on this clonotype: An end of the junction differs from the germline gene, which may be a read error. The chain has TRBV6-1 and TRBJ1-6; D is unclear. Germline lookup yields CDR1 MNHNS and CDR2 SASEGT. The CDR3 is 15 amino acids. The CDR3 protein is CASSEGLAENSPLHF. CDR3 coding DNA: TGTGCCAGCAGCGAAGGTTTGGCAGAGAATTCACCCCTCCACTTT.

This sequence joins TRBV30 and TRBJ1-6, with 7 nucleotides matching TRBD1. Per germline, CDR1 GTSNPN and CDR2 SVGIG (reference sequence). After removal of 3 bases from V and 7 bases from J, the junction contained 6 bases not matched to a gene. The CDR3 is 14 amino acids. CDR3 coding DNA: TGTGCCTGGAGGCTGACAGGGAAGAATTCACCCCTCCACTTT. It translates to CAWRLTGKNSPLHF.

This chain links TRBV6-5 with TRBJ2-3; D is ambiguous. The germline CDR1 and CDR2 sequences are MNHEY and SVGAGI. Between the trimmed V and J ends, which lost 0 bases and 0 bases, there was a span of 10 bases. The CDR3 is made up of 16 amino acids. The CDR3 DNA is TGTGCCAGCAGTTACTCTGCAGACCCTAGCACAGATACGCAGTATTTT. It codes for CASSYSADPSTDTQYF.